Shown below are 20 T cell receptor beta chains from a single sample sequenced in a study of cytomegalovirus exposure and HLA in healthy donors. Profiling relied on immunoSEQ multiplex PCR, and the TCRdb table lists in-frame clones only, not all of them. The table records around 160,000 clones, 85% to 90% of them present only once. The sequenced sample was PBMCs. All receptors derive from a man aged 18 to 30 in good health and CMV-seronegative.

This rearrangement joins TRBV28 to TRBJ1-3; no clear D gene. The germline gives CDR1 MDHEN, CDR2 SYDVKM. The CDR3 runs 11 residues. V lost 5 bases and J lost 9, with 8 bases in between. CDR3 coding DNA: TGTGCCAGCAGTCGACAATCCACCATATATTTT. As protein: CASSRQSTIYF.

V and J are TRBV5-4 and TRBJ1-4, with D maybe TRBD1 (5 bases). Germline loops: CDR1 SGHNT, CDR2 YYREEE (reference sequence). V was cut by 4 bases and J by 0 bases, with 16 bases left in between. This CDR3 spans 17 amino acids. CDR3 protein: CASSGTGDSATNEKLFF. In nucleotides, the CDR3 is TGTGCCAGCAGCGGTACCGGGGACTCTGCAACTAATGAAAAACTGTTTTTT. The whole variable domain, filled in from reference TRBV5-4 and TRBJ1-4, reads ETGVTQSPTHLIKTRGQQVTLRCSSQSGHNTVSWYQQALGQGPQFIFQYYREEENGRGNFPPRFSGLQFPNYSSELNVNALELDDSALYLCASSGTGDSATNEKLFFGSGTQLSVL.

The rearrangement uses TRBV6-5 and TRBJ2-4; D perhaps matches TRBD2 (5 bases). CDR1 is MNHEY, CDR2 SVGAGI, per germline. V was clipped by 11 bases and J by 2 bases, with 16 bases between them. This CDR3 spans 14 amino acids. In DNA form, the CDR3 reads TGTGCCGGTTCAAGGGAGTGGTCCAAAAACATTCAGTACTTC. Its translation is CAGSREWSKNIQYF.

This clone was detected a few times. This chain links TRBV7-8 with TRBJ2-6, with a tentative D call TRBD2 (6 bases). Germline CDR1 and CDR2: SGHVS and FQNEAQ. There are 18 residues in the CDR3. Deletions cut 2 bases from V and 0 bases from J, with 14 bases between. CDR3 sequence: CASSLLRGKSSGANVLTF. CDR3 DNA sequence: TGTGCCAGCAGCTTACTTCGGGGGAAGAGCTCTGGGGCCAACGTCCTGACTTTC. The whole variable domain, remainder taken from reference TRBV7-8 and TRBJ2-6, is GAGVSQSPRYKVAKRGQDVALRCDPISGHVSLFWYQQALGQGPEFLTYFQNEAQLDKSGLPSDRFFAERPEGSVSTLKIQRTQQEDSAVYLCASSLLRGKSSGANVLTFGAGSRLTVL.

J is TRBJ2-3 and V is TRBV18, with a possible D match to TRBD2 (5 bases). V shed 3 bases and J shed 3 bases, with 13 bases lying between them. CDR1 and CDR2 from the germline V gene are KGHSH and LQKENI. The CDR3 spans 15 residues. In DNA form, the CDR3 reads TGTGCCAGCTCACCTGTTGGAGGAGGTACAGATACGCAGTATTTT. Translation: CASSPVGGGTDTQYF.

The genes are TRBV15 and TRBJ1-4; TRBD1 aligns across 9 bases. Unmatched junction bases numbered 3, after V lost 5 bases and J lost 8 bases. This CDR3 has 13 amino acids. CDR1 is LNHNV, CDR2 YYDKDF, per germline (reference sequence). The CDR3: CATSGQGTEKLFF. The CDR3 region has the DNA TGTGCCACCAGCGGACAGGGGACGGAAAAACTGTTTTTT. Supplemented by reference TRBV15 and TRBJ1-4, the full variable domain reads DAMVIQNPRYQVTQFGKPVTLSCSQTLNHNVMYWYQQKSSQAPKLLFHYYDKDFNNEADTPDNFQSRRPNTSFCFLDIRSPGLGDTAMYLCATSGQGTEKLFFGSGTQLSVL.

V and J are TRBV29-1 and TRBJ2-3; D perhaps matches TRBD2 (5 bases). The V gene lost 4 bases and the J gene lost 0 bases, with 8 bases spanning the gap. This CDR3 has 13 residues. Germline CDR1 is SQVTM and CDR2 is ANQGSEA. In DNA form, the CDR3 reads TGCAGCGTTGCGGGGTCTAGCACAGATACGCAGTATTTT. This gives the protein CSVAGSSTDTQYF.

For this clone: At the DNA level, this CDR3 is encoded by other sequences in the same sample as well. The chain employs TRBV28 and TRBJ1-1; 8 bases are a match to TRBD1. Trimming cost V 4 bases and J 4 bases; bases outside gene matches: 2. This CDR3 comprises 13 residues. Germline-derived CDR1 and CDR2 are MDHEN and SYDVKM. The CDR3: CASSSTGGTEAFF. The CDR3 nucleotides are TGTGCCAGCAGTTCTACAGGGGGCACTGAAGCTTTCTTT. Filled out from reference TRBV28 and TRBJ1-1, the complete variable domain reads DVKVTQSSRYLVKRTGEKVFLECVQDMDHENMFWYRQDPGLGLRLIYFSYDVKMKEKGDIPEGYSVSREKKERFSLILESASTNQTSMYLCASSSTGGTEAFFGQGTRLTVV.

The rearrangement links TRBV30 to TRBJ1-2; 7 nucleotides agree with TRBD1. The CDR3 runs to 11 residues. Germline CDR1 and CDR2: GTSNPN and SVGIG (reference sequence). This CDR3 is CAMDRNYGYTF. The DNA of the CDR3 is TGTGCGATGGACAGGAACTATGGCTACACCTTC.

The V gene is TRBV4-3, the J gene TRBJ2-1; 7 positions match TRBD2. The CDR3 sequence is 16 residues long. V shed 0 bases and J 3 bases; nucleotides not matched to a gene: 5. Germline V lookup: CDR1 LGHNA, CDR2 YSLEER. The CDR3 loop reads CASSQDRGGSYNEQFF. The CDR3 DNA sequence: TGCGCCAGCAGCCAAGATCGGGGCGGGAGCTACAATGAGCAGTTCTTC.

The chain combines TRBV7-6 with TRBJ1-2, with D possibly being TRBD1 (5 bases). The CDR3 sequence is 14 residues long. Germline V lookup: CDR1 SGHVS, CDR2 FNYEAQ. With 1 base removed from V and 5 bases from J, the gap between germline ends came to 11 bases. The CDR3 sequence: CASSLGPGKYGYTF. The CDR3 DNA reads TGTGCCAGCAGCTTAGGACCAGGGAAGTATGGCTACACCTTC.

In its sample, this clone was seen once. The chain's CDR3 is CASSLALVPSGTGLGEQYF. CDR3 sequence (DNA): TGTGCCAGCAGCTTAGCCTTAGTCCCGTCCGGGACAGGATTAGGCGAGCAGTACTTC. This chain connects TRBV7-9 to TRBJ2-7, with 8 nucleotides matching TRBD1. Germline assignment: CDR1 SEHNR and CDR2 FQNEAQ (reference sequence). Unmatched junction bases numbered 19, after V lost 0 bases and J lost 6 bases. The CDR3 has 19 amino acids.

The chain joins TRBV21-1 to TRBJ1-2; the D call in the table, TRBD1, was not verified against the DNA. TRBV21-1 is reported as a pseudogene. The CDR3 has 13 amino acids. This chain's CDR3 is CASSKGLYYGYTF. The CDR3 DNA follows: TGTGCCAGCAGCAAGGGGCTTTACTATGGCTACACCTTC.

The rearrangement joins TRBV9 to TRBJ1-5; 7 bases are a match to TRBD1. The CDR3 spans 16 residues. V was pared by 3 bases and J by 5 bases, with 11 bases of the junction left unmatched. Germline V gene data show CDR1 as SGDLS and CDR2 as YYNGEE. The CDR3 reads CASSAGGDSVYQPQHF. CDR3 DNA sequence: TGTGCCAGCAGCGCGGGAGGGGACAGCGTTTATCAGCCCCAGCATTTT.

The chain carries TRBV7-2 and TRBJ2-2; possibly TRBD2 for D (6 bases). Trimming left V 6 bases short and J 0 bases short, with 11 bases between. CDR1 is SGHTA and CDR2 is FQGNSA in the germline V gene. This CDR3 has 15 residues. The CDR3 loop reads CASRAGTANTGELFF. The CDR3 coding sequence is TGTGCCAGCAGAGCCGGGACTGCGAACACCGGGGAGCTGTTTTTT.

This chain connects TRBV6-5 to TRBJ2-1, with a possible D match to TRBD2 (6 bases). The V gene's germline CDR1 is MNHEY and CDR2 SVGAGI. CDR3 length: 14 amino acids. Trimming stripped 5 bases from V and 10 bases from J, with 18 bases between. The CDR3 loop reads CASSPGDSGEEQFF. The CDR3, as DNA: TGTGCCAGCAGTCCGGGGGACTCCGGAGAAGAGCAGTTCTTC.

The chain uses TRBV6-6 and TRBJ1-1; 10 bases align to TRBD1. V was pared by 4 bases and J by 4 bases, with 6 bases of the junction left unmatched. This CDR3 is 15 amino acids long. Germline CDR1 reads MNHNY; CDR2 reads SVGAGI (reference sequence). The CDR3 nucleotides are TGTGCCAGCAGTTTAACCGGGACAGGGGTCACTGAAGCTTTCTTT. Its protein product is CASSLTGTGVTEAFF.

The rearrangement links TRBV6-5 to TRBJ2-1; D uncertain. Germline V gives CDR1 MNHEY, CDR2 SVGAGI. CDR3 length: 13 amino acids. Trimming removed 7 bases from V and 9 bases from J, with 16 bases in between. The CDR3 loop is CASTDLNAAEQFF. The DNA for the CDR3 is TGTGCCAGCACCGACTTGAATGCGGCTGAGCAGTTCTTC.

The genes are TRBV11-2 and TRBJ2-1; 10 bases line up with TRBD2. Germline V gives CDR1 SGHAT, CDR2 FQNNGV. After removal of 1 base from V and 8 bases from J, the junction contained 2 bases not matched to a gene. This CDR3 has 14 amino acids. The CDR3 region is CASSLVTSGDEQFF. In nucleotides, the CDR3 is TGTGCCAGCAGCTTAGTCACTAGCGGGGATGAGCAGTTCTTC.

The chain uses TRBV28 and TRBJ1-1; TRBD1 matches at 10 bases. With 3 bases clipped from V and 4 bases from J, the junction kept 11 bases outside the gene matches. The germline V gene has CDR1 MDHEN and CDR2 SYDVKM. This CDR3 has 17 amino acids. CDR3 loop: CASSLLAGQGGSTEAFF. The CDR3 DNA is TGTGCCAGCAGTTTGCTAGCCGGACAGGGGGGAAGCACTGAAGCTTTCTTT.